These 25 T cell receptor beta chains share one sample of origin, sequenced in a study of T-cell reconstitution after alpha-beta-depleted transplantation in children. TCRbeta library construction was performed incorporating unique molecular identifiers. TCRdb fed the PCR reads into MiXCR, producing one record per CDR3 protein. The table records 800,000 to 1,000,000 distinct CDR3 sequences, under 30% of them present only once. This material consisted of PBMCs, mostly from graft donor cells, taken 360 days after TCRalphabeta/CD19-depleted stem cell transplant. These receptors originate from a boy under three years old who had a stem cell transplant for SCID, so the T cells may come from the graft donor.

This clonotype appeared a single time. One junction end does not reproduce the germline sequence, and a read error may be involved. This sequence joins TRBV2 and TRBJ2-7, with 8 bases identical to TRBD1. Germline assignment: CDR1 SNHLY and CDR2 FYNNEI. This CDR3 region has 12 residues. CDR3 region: CASSEALDREDF. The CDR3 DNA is TGTGCCAGCAGTGAAGCATTGGACAGGGAAGACTTC.

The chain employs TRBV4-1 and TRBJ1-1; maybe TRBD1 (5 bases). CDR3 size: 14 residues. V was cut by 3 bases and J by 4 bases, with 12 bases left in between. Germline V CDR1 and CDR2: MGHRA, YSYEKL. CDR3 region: CASSQGPGGTEAFF. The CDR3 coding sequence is TGCGCCAGCAGCCAGGGACCCGGGGGCACTGAAGCTTTCTTT.

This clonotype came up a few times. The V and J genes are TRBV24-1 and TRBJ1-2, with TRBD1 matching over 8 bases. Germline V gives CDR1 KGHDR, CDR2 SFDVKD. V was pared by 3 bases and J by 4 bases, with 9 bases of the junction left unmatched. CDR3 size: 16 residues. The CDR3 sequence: CATSDPSTGDSYGYTF. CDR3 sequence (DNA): TGTGCCACCAGTGATCCTTCGACAGGGGACTCCTATGGCTACACCTTC.

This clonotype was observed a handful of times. In DNA, the CDR3 is TGTGCCAGCAGCCCGAAGAGACTCTCCCGACCGGATACGCAGTATTTT. Protein sequence: CASSPKRLSRPDTQYF. The chain carries TRBV9 and TRBJ2-3; D is unresolved. Trimming removed 4 bases at V and 6 bases at J, with 21 bases between. The CDR3 runs 16 residues. Germline V CDR1 and CDR2: SGDLS, YYNGEE.

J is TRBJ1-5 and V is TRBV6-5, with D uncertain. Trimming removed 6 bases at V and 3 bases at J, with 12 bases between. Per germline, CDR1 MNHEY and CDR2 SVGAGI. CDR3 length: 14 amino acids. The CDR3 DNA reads TGTGCCAGCAGCCGAACCTGGAACAATCAGCCCCAGCATTTT. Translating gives CASSRTWNNQPQHF.

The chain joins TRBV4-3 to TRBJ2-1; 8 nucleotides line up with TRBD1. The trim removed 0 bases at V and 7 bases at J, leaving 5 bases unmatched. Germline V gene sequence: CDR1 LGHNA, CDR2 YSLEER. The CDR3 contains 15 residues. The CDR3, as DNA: TGCGCCAGCAGCCAAGATCAGGGGGCAGGGAATGAGCAGTTCTTC. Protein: CASSQDQGAGNEQFF.

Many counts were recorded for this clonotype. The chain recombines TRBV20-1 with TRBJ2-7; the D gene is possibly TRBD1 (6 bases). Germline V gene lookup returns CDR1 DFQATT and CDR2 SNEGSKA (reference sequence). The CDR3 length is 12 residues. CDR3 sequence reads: CRGTGKGREQYF. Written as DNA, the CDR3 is TGCAGAGGAACAGGGAAGGGACGCGAGCAGTACTTC.

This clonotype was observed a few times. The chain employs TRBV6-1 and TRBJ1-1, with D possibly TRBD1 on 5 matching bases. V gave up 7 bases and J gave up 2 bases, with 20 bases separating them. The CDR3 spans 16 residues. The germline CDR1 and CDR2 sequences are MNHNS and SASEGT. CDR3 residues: CASTRQGRGGNTEAFF. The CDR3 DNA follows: TGTGCCAGCACCCGTCAAGGAAGGGGTGGAAACACTGAAGCTTTCTTT.

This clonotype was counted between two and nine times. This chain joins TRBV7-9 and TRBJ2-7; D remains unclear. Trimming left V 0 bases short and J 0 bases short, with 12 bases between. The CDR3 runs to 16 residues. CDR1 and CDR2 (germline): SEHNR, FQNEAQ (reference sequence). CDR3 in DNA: TGTGCCAGCAGCTTAGCAGTGACGGATATCTCCTACGAGCAGTACTTC. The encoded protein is CASSLAVTDISYEQYF.

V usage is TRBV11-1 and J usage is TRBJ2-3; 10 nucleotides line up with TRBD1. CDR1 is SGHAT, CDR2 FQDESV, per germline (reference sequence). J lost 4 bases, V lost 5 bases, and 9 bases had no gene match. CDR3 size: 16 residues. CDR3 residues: CASSVGDRGGADTQYF. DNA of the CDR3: TGTGCCAGCAGCGTGGGGGACAGGGGCGGCGCAGATACGCAGTATTTT.

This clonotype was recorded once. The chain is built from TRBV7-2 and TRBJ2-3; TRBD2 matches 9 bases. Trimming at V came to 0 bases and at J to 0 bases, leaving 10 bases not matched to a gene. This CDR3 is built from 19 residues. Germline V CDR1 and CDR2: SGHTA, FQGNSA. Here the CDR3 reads CASSLARVAGAFSTDTQYF. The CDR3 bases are TGTGCCAGCAGCTTAGCGCGGGTAGCGGGGGCCTTTAGCACAGATACGCAGTATTTT.

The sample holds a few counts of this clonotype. In nucleotides, the CDR3 is TGCGCCAGCAGCTTGGAGCGGACAGTATTGGGGCATCAGCCCCAGCATTTT. Translation: CASSLERTVLGHQPQHF. The chain recombines TRBV5-1 with TRBJ1-5; D is perhaps TRBD1 (6 bases). Germline V gene sequence: CDR1 SGHRS, CDR2 YFSETQ. Trimming pared 0 bases from V and 5 bases from J, leaving 18 bases between. The CDR3 totals 17 residues.

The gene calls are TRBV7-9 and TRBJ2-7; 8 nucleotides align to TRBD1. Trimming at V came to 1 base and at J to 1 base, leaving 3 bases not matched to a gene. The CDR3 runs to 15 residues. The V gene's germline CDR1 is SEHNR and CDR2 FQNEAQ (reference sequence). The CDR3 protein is CASSLDNRGSYEQYF. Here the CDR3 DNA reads TGTGCCAGCAGCTTAGACAACAGGGGGTCCTACGAGCAGTACTTC.

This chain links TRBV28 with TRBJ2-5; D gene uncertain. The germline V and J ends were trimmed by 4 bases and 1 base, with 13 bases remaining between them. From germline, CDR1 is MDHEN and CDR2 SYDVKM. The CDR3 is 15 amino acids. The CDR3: CASSSTAVSQETQYF. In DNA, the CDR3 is TGTGCCAGCAGTTCGACCGCGGTATCCCAAGAGACCCAGTACTTC.

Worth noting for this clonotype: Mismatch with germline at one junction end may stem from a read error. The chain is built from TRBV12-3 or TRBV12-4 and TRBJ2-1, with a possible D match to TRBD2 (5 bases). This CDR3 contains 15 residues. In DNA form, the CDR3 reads TGTGCCAGCTGTTTAGCCGGGGTCATCTACAATGAGCAGTTCTTC. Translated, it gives CASCLAGVIYNEQFF.

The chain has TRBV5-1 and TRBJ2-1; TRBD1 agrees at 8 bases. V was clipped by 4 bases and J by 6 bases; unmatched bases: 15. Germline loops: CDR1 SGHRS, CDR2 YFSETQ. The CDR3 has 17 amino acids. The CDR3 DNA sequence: TGCGCCAGCAGCAATATTCCTACAGGGGGGCGGAGCAATGAGCAGTTCTTC. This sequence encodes CASSNIPTGGRSNEQFF.

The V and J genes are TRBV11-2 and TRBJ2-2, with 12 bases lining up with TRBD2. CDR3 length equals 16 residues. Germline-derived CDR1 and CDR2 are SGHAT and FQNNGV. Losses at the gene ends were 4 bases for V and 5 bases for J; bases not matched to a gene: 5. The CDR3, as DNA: TGTGCCAGCAGCTACACTAGCGGGGGGTCTACCGGGGAGCTGTTTTTT. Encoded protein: CASSYTSGGSTGELFF.

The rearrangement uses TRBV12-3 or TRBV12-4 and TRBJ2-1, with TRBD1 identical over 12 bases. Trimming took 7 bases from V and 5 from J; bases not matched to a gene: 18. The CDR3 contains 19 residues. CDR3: CASIPGQGASSDKNNEQFF. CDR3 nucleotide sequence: TGTGCCAGCATTCCGGGACAGGGGGCTTCAAGCGACAAAAACAATGAGCAGTTCTTC.

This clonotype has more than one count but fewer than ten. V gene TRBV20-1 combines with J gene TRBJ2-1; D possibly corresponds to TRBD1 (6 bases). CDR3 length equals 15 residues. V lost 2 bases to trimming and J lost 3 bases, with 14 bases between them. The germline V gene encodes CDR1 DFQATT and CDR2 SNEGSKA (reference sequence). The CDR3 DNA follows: TGCAGTGCTAGAACTGCGGACAGCCTCTACAATGAGCAGTTCTTC. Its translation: CSARTADSLYNEQFF.

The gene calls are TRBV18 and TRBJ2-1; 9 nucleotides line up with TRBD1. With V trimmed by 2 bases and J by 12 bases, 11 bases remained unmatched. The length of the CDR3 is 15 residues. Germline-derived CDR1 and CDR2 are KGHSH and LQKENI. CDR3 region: CASSPYSTGGMGQFF. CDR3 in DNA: TGTGCCAGCTCACCATACTCGACAGGGGGGATGGGGCAGTTCTTC.

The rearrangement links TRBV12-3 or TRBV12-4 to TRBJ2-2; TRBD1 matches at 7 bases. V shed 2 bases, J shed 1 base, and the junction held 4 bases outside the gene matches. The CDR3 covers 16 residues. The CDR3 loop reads CASSLIRGMNTGELFF. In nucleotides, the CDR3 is TGTGCCAGCAGTTTAATCAGGGGGATGAACACCGGGGAGCTGTTTTTT.

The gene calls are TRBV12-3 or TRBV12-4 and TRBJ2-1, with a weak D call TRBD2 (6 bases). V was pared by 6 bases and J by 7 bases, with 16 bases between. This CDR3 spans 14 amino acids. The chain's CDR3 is CASRAGFSVNEQFF. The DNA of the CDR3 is TGTGCCAGCAGGGCGGGGTTCAGTGTTAATGAGCAGTTCTTC.

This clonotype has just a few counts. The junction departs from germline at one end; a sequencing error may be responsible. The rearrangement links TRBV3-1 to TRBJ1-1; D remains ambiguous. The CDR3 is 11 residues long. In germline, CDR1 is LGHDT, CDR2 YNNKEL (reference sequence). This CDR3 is CASSQNSEAFF. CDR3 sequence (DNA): TGTGCCAGCAGCCAAAACAGTGAAGCTTTCTTT. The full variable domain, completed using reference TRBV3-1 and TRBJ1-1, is DTAVSQTPKYLVTQMGNDKSIKCEQNLGHDTMYWYKQDSKKFLKIMFSYNNKELIINETVPNRFSPKSPDKAHLNLHINSLELGDSAVYFCASSQNSEAFFGQGTRLTVV.

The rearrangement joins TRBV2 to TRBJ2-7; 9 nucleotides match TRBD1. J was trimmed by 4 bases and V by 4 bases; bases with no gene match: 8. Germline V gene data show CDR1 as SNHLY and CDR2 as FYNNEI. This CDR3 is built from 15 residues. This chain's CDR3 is CASSADRGELYEQYF. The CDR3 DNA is TGTGCCAGCAGTGCCGACAGGGGGGAATTATACGAGCAGTACTTC.

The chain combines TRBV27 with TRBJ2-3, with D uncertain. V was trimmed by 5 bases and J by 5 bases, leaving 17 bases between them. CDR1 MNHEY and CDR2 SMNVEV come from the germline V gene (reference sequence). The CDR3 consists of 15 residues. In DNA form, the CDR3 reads TGTGCCAGCAGTCCCGGCCCGTTTCTAATAGATACGCAGTATTTT. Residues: CASSPGPFLIDTQYF.